The following is a T cell receptor (beta chain) sequence with its context. Its cognate antigen is unknown. The data were obtained in a study of shared clonotypes between healthy human individuals. Whole-study context: Each donor's CD8 memory used one plate, CD8 naive two, each CD4 subset three.

CD45RO negativity and positive selection for CCR7 defined naive CD8 cells, a population that excluded terminally differentiated effector memory CD45RA+ cells. Everyone who donated was a Caucasian adult who lived in Nashville, Tennessee. Notes on the study in general: Memory subsets had estimated richness that was generally smaller than that of naive subsets. Limited genetic and exposure-history diversity came from having few donors.

Assay: immunoSEQ multiplex PCR; the TCRdb copy retains only in-frame clones and omits some. The table includes 550,000 to 600,000 clones, nearly 98% detected once. The sequencing input was naive CD8+ T cells sorted from blood. The receptor was derived from a man aged 30 to 45 in good health.

The CDR3 DNA follows: TGCAGCGTTGCTGACGTGTCCTACGAGCAGTACTTC. Encoded protein: CSVADVSYEQYF. The chain links TRBV29-1 to TRBJ2-7; D gene uncertain. This CDR3 is 12 amino acids long. The V and J ends lost 4 bases and 1 base respectively, with 8 bases between them. In germline, CDR1 is SQVTM, CDR2 ANQGSEA.